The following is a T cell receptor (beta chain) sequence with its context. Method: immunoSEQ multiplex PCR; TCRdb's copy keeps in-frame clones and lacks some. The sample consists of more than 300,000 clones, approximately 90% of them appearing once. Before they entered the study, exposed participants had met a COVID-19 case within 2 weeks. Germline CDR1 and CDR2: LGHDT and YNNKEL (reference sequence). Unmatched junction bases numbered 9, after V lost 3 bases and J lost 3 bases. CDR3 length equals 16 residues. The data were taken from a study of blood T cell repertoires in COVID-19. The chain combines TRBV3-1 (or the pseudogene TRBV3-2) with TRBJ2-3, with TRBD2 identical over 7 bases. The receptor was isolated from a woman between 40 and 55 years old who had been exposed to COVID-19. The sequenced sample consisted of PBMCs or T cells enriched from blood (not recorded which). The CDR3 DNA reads TGTGCCAGCAGCCAGGGAGGGCTATTCATTACAGATACGCAGTATTTT. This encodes CASSQGGLFITDTQYF.